These T cell receptor beta chains were read from a single sample in a study of blood T cells in healthy people across ages. TCRdb used MiXCR to reprocess the 5' RACE reads, holding one entry per CDR3 protein. The sample carries roughly 700,000 distinct CDR3 sequences, around half recorded once. The sample was blood. These receptors were obtained from a woman in her sixties or seventies in good health. The CDR3 runs from the conserved cysteine through the conserved F or W. Fields, in order: D gene, J gene, clone size, V gene, CDR3 protein, CDR3 DNA. D genes are given only for firm matches. Clone size appears in some rows only: once, few, many, or a class for an expanded clone.

>-|TRBJ2-7|few|TRBV20-1
CSARDFQQTYEQYF
TGCAGTGCTAGAGATTTCCAGCAGACCTACGAGCAGTACTTC
>-|TRBJ2-5|-|TRBV18
CASSGTPNEQYF
TGTGCCAGCTCCGGGACTCCCAATGAGCAGTACTTC
>TRBD2|TRBJ2-7|-|TRBV5-1
CASSPAGREAYEQYF
TGCGCCAGCAGCCCAGCAGGGCGGGAGGCCTACGAGCAGTACTTC
>TRBD2|TRBJ2-1|once|TRBV7-2
CASSLDAGGLTEQFF
TGTGCCAGCAGCTTAGATGCGGGAGGCTTAACTGAGCAGTTCTTC
>-|TRBJ2-1|once|TRBV28
CASSFQASVNGQFF
TGTGCCAGCAGTTTTCAGGCTAGCGTCAATGGGCAGTTCTTC
>-|TRBJ2-3|-|TRBV15
CATSSGQTTDTQYF
TGTGCCACCAGCAGTGGACAGACCACAGATACGCAGTATTTT
>-|TRBJ1-1|-|TRBV4-1
CASSRGSITEAFF
TGCGCCAGCAGCCGAGGCAGTATCACTGAAGCTTTCTTT
>TRBD2|TRBJ2-3|-|TRBV6-6
CASRRGLAKSTDTQYF
TGTGCCAGCAGGAGGGGACTAGCGAAGAGCACAGATACGCAGTATTTT
>-|TRBJ1-2|few|TRBV12-3/TRBV12-4
CASSVMGGYTF
TGTGCCAGCAGCGTTATGGGGGGCTACACCTTC
>TRBD1|TRBJ2-7|-|TRBV5-1
CASSLSGTGSHEQYF
TGCGCCAGCAGCTTGAGTGGGACAGGGTCCCACGAGCAGTACTTC
>TRBD2|TRBJ2-1|-|TRBV20-1
CSAMRLAGSVFYDEQFF
TGCAGTGCTATGCGTCTAGCGGGGTCGGTGTTTTACGATGAGCAGTTCTTC
>-|TRBJ2-3|few|TRBV5-1
CASSLLTATDTQYF
TGCGCCAGCAGCTTGTTGACAGCCACAGATACGCAGTATTTT
>-|TRBJ2-1|-|TRBV4-2
CASSQEFKESGYNEQFF
TGTGCCAGCAGCCAAGAATTCAAAGAGTCAGGCTACAATGAGCAGTTCTTC
>-|TRBJ1-2|-|TRBV30
CAWSIQTGLRYGYTF
TGTGCCTGGAGTATTCAGACAGGTCTGAGATATGGCTACACCTTC
>TRBD2|TRBJ2-5|few|TRBV5-1
CASSGDGGLAVQETQYF
TGCGCCAGCAGCGGAGATGGGGGACTAGCGGTCCAAGAGACCCAGTACTTC
>-|TRBJ2-5|-|TRBV20-1
CSAGQETQYF
TGCAGTGCTGGACAAGAGACCCAGTACTTC
>-|TRBJ2-1|-|TRBV4-3
CASSRWQGSPVEQFF
TGCGCCAGCAGCCGATGGCAGGGATCCCCGGTTGAGCAGTTCTTC
>-|TRBJ2-1|-|TRBV4-3
CASSQDWGDYNEQFF
TGCGCCAGCAGCCAAGATTGGGGAGACTACAATGAGCAGTTCTTC
>-|TRBJ1-1|-|TRBV20-1
CSASSPGAKVTEAFF
TGCAGTGCTAGTAGCCCGGGGGCCAAGGTCACTGAAGCTTTCTTT
>-|TRBJ1-6|-|TRBV4-2
CASCGSGNSPLHF
TGTGCCAGCTGCGGCAGTGGTAACTCACCCCTCCACTTT
>-|TRBJ2-3|-|TRBV6-1
CASSVLDRYGGTDTQYF
TGTGCCAGCAGTGTCCTGGACCGCTACGGAGGCACAGATACGCAGTATTTT
>TRBD1|TRBJ1-4|-|TRBV27
CASSPDRGRAFNEKLFF
TGTGCCAGCAGCCCGGACAGGGGGAGGGCTTTTAACGAAAAACTGTTTTTT
>-|TRBJ2-5|-|TRBV7-2
CASSNPQETQYF
TGTGCCAGCAGCAACCCTCAAGAGACCCAGTACTTC
>-|TRBJ2-6|-|TRBV7-2
CASSLVARAGANVLTF
TGTGCCAGCAGCTTAGTTGCTAGGGCTGGGGCCAACGTCCTGACTTTC
>-|TRBJ2-3|-|TRBV28
CASSLAATSTDTQYF
TGTGCCAGCAGTTTAGCGGCAACTAGCACAGATACGCAGTATTTT
>-|TRBJ2-1|few|TRBV12-5
CASRPEVRNEQFF
TGTGCTAGTCGCCCCGAGGTCCGGAATGAGCAGTTCTTC